This T cell receptor beta chain was sequenced in a study of blood T cell repertoires in COVID-19. Study overall: The cDNA or gDNA used as material had been derived from T cells, B-cell-depleted T cells, or PBMCs.

In the original analysis: Amplified reference gene primers provided the basis for estimating nucleated cell counts. TCRdb's table, derived via immunoSEQ multiplex PCR, lists solely in-frame clones and lacks some. That table supplies the V and J calls and clone size; D and trimming were determined from the DNA. Here the sample spans some 100,000 clones, roughly 80% being singletons. This clone was recorded once. The CDR3 length is 15 residues. V was pared by 0 bases and J by 0 bases, with 7 bases between. Germline CDR1 reads LGHDT; CDR2 reads YNNKEL (reference sequence). The genes are TRBV3-1 (or the pseudogene TRBV3-2) and TRBJ2-3; the D is unclear. The sequence came from a man at least 80 years old with active or convalescent COVID-19. What was sequenced was peripheral blood. For the CDR3, the DNA is TGTGCCAGCAGCCAAGATCTCTACAGCACAGATACGCAGTATTTT. Translation: CASSQDLYSTDTQYF.